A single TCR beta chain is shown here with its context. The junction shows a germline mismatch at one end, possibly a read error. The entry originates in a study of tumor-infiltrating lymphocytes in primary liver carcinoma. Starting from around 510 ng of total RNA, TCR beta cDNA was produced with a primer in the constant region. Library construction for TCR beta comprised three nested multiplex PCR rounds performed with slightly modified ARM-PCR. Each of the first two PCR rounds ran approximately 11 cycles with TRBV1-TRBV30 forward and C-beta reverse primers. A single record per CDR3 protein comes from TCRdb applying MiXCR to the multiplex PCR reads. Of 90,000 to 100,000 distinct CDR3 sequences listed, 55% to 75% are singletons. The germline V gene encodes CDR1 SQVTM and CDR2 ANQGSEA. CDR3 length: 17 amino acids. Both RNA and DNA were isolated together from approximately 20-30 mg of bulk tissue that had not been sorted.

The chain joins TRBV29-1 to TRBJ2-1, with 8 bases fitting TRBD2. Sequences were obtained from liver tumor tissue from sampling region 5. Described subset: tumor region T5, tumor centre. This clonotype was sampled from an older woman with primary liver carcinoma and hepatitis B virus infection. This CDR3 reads CSVEGISGVFRYNEHFF. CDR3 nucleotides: TGCAGCGTTGAAGGGATTAGCGGGGTTTTCCGTTACAATGAGCACTTCTTC.